The rows below give T cell receptor beta chains drawn from one sample of a study of T-cell reconstitution after alpha-beta-depleted transplantation in children. In TCRdb, the PCR reads were re-called with MiXCR into one record per CDR3 protein. The data show approximately 400,000 distinct CDR3 sequences, 11% seen once. The input for sequencing was PBMCs from the stem cell graft donor, taken from the stem cell graft. The receptor source for this set is a human donor who donated a stem cell graft to a child with acute myeloid leukemia. CDR3s include the opening cysteine and the closing phenylalanine or tryptophan. Each record gives: D gene, J gene, V gene, clone size, CDR3 protein, CDR3 DNA. The D gene is left open where the match is weak. Clone size is not always given. Where it is, it says once, few, many or a class for expanded clones.

D gene: -; J gene: TRBJ2-5; V gene: TRBV5-1; clone size: -; CDR3 protein: CASSRNKEPQETQYF; CDR3 DNA: TGCGCCAGCAGCCGCAACAAAGAACCGCAAGAGACCCAGTACTTC
D gene: TRBD2; J gene: TRBJ2-7; V gene: TRBV27; clone size: many; CDR3 protein: CASSWGGSYEQYF; CDR3 DNA: TGTGCCAGCAGCTGGGGGGGAAGCTACGAGCAGTACTTC
D gene: TRBD2; J gene: TRBJ2-7; V gene: TRBV6-1; clone size: -; CDR3 protein: CASSRGLSGRVYEQYF; CDR3 DNA: TGTGCCAGCAGCCGCGGACTTAGCGGGAGGGTCTACGAGCAGTACTTC
D gene: TRBD2; J gene: TRBJ2-5; V gene: TRBV5-6; clone size: -; CDR3 protein: CASSLVAGGRETQYF; CDR3 DNA: TGTGCCAGCAGCTTGGTAGCGGGAGGTCGGGAGACCCAGTACTTC
D gene: -; J gene: TRBJ2-5; V gene: TRBV7-8; clone size: few; CDR3 protein: CASSLGAGMYQETQYF; CDR3 DNA: TGTGCCAGCAGCTTAGGGGCCGGGATGTACCAAGAGACCCAGTACTTC
D gene: TRBD1; J gene: TRBJ2-1; V gene: TRBV2; clone size: -; CDR3 protein: CASSGQGQGARNEQFF; CDR3 DNA: TGTGCCAGCAGTGGCCAGGGACAGGGGGCTCGGAATGAGCAGTTCTTC
D gene: TRBD1; J gene: TRBJ1-3; V gene: TRBV15; clone size: few; CDR3 protein: CATSSGGPGNTIYF; CDR3 DNA: TGTGCCACCAGTTCAGGGGGACCTGGAAACACCATATATTTT
D gene: -; J gene: TRBJ1-4; V gene: TRBV7-2; clone size: -; CDR3 protein: CASSPGSSKEKLFF; CDR3 DNA: TGTGCCAGCAGCCCCGGATCCAGTAAGGAAAAACTGTTTTTT
D gene: -; J gene: TRBJ2-5; V gene: TRBV6-1; clone size: few; CDR3 protein: CASSPGRHPQETQYF; CDR3 DNA: TGTGCCAGCAGCCCAGGGCGCCATCCACAAGAGACCCAGTACTTC
D gene: TRBD1; J gene: TRBJ2-7; V gene: TRBV5-1; clone size: few; CDR3 protein: CASSSGDRPYEQYF; CDR3 DNA: TGCGCCAGCAGCTCAGGGGACAGGCCCTACGAGCAGTACTTC
D gene: -; J gene: TRBJ2-1; V gene: TRBV3-1; clone size: few; CDR3 protein: CASSLEGSEQFF; CDR3 DNA: TGTGCCAGCAGCCTCGAGGGCAGTGAGCAGTTCTTC
D gene: -; J gene: TRBJ2-2; V gene: TRBV5-1; clone size: -; CDR3 protein: CASSADFNTGELFF; CDR3 DNA: TGCGCCAGCAGCGCCGATTTCAACACCGGGGAGCTGTTTTTT
D gene: -; J gene: TRBJ1-1; V gene: TRBV20-1; clone size: few; CDR3 protein: CSARVGSSGNTEAFF; CDR3 DNA: TGCAGTGCTAGAGTCGGAAGCAGCGGGAACACTGAAGCTTTCTTT
D gene: -; J gene: TRBJ2-5; V gene: TRBV10-3; clone size: -; CDR3 protein: CAISGEGVETQYF; CDR3 DNA: TGTGCCATCAGTGGAGAGGGCGTGGAGACCCAGTACTTC
D gene: -; J gene: TRBJ1-3; V gene: TRBV18; clone size: many; CDR3 protein: CASSPGSSGNTIYF; CDR3 DNA: TGTGCCAGCTCACCGGGGAGCTCTGGAAACACCATATATTTT
D gene: -; J gene: TRBJ1-6; V gene: TRBV20-1; clone size: -; CDR3 protein: CSAFSDEGGSANSPLHF; CDR3 DNA: TGCAGTGCCTTTAGTGACGAAGGGGGTTCTGCGAATTCACCCCTCCACTTT
D gene: -; J gene: TRBJ2-7; V gene: TRBV28; clone size: few; CDR3 protein: CASSLFAAGQADF; CDR3 DNA: TGTGCCAGCAGTTTATTTGCGGCGGGCCAGGCCGACTTC
D gene: -; J gene: TRBJ2-1; V gene: TRBV4-1; clone size: many; CDR3 protein: CASSQDVLGEQFF; CDR3 DNA: TGCGCCAGCAGCCAAGATGTGCTCGGTGAGCAGTTCTTC
D gene: TRBD2; J gene: TRBJ2-1; V gene: TRBV5-1; clone size: -; CDR3 protein: CASSLGLAAYNGQFF; CDR3 DNA: TGCGCCAGCAGCTTGGGACTAGCGGCATACAATGGGCAGTTCTTC
D gene: -; J gene: TRBJ2-1; V gene: TRBV7-9; clone size: many; CDR3 protein: CASSLLAGINNEQFF; CDR3 DNA: TGTGCCAGCAGCTTATTGGCGGGAATTAACAATGAGCAGTTCTTC
D gene: TRBD1; J gene: TRBJ1-5; V gene: TRBV12-3/TRBV12-4; clone size: few; CDR3 protein: CASSRETHRGAQPQHF; CDR3 DNA: TGTGCCAGCAGCCGTGAGACACACAGGGGAGCACAGCCCCAGCATTTT
D gene: -; J gene: TRBJ2-5; V gene: TRBV15; clone size: -; CDR3 protein: CATSRVGGRASRETQYF; CDR3 DNA: TGTGCCACCAGCAGAGTTGGGGGCCGGGCATCTCGGGAGACCCAGTACTTC
D gene: -; J gene: TRBJ2-5; V gene: TRBV7-2; clone size: few; CDR3 protein: CASSLEALGIETQYF; CDR3 DNA: TGTGCCAGCAGCTTAGAGGCCTTGGGGATTGAGACCCAGTACTTC
D gene: -; J gene: TRBJ2-3; V gene: TRBV3-1; clone size: few; CDR3 protein: CASSRHVGGPSTDTQYF; CDR3 DNA: TGTGCCAGCAGCCGACACGTTGGGGGGCCCAGCACAGATACGCAGTATTTT
D gene: -; J gene: TRBJ1-1; V gene: TRBV9; clone size: many; CDR3 protein: CASSVVPGNTEAFF; CDR3 DNA: TGTGCCAGCAGCGTAGTCCCAGGGAACACTGAAGCTTTCTTT
D gene: TRBD1; J gene: TRBJ1-5; V gene: TRBV28; clone size: -; CDR3 protein: CASRQDRGLTSNQPQHF; CDR3 DNA: TGTGCCAGCAGACAAGACAGGGGATTAACTAGCAATCAGCCCCAGCATTTT
D gene: -; J gene: TRBJ2-7; V gene: TRBV29-1; clone size: -; CDR3 protein: CSVVPPMTYEQYF; CDR3 DNA: TGCAGCGTTGTTCCCCCGATGACCTACGAGCAGTACTTC
D gene: TRBD2; J gene: TRBJ2-3; V gene: TRBV10-3; clone size: many; CDR3 protein: CAINPGLAGGYTDTQYF; CDR3 DNA: TGTGCCATAAATCCGGGACTAGCGGGAGGATACACAGATACGCAGTATTTT
D gene: TRBD1; J gene: TRBJ2-7; V gene: TRBV20-1; clone size: few; CDR3 protein: CSVRGQGYEQYF; CDR3 DNA: TGCAGTGTACGGGGACAGGGGTACGAGCAGTACTTC
D gene: -; J gene: TRBJ2-5; V gene: TRBV7-8; clone size: many; CDR3 protein: CASSSRGRETQYF; CDR3 DNA: TGTGCCAGCAGCTCCAGGGGCAGGGAGACCCAGTACTTC
D gene: -; J gene: TRBJ2-3; V gene: TRBV12-3/TRBV12-4; clone size: once; CDR3 protein: CASSKGASSVALTDTQYF; CDR3 DNA: TGTGCCAGCAGCAAAGGGGCCTCGAGTGTTGCCCTCACAGATACGCAGTATTTT
D gene: -; J gene: TRBJ1-1; V gene: TRBV7-2; clone size: few; CDR3 protein: CASSLRGKRNTEAFF; CDR3 DNA: TGTGCCAGCAGCCTCCGTGGCAAGAGGAACACTGAAGCTTTCTTT
D gene: -; J gene: TRBJ2-1; V gene: TRBV7-3; clone size: many; CDR3 protein: CASSPGPTDMDEQFF; CDR3 DNA: TGTGCCAGCAGCCCAGGGCCCACAGATATGGATGAGCAGTTCTTC
D gene: -; J gene: TRBJ2-1; V gene: TRBV4-2; clone size: many; CDR3 protein: CASSQGDGADSYNEQFF; CDR3 DNA: TGTGCCAGCAGCCAAGGGGACGGGGCCGATTCCTACAATGAGCAGTTCTTC
D gene: -; J gene: TRBJ2-2; V gene: TRBV20-1; clone size: few; CDR3 protein: CSALRASRSNTGELFF; CDR3 DNA: TGCAGTGCGTTGAGGGCTAGCCGATCGAACACCGGGGAGCTGTTTTTT
D gene: TRBD1; J gene: TRBJ2-3; V gene: TRBV5-1; clone size: many; CDR3 protein: CASSFRGSTDTQYF; CDR3 DNA: TGCGCCAGCAGCTTCAGGGGGAGCACAGATACGCAGTATTTT
D gene: -; J gene: TRBJ1-4; V gene: TRBV4-1; clone size: few; CDR3 protein: CASSHIATRDEKLFF; CDR3 DNA: TGCGCCAGCAGCCACATCGCGACCCGTGATGAAAAACTGTTTTTT
D gene: -; J gene: TRBJ1-1; V gene: TRBV6-5; clone size: -; CDR3 protein: CASRRWNTEAFF; CDR3 DNA: TGTGCCAGCAGGCGTTGGAACACTGAAGCTTTCTTT
D gene: -; J gene: TRBJ1-2; V gene: TRBV7-2; clone size: -; CDR3 protein: CASSLAYGYGYTF; CDR3 DNA: TGTGCCAGCAGCTTAGCCTATGGCTATGGCTACACCTTC
D gene: -; J gene: TRBJ2-1; V gene: TRBV7-2; clone size: many; CDR3 protein: CASSLAQHQAFF; CDR3 DNA: TGTGCCAGCAGCTTAGCCCAACACCAAGCGTTCTTC
D gene: -; J gene: TRBJ2-5; V gene: TRBV12-3/TRBV12-4; clone size: -; CDR3 protein: CASSFFSGNYQETQYF; CDR3 DNA: TGTGCCAGCAGTTTTTTTAGCGGCAACTATCAAGAGACCCAGTACTTC
D gene: -; J gene: TRBJ2-1; V gene: TRBV5-1; clone size: many; CDR3 protein: CASSFREPNNEQFF; CDR3 DNA: TGCGCCAGCAGCTTTAGGGAACCTAACAATGAGCAGTTCTTC
D gene: -; J gene: TRBJ2-2; V gene: TRBV4-1; clone size: -; CDR3 protein: CASSHPRTENTGELFF; CDR3 DNA: TGCGCCAGCAGCCATCCTCGGACAGAGAACACCGGGGAGCTGTTTTTT
D gene: -; J gene: TRBJ2-3; V gene: TRBV11-2; clone size: few; CDR3 protein: CASSLVLQGSSDTQYF; CDR3 DNA: TGTGCCAGCAGCTTAGTCCTCCAGGGGTCATCAGATACGCAGTATTTT
D gene: -; J gene: TRBJ1-2; V gene: TRBV12-3/TRBV12-4; clone size: few; CDR3 protein: CASSLVAEGFYGYTF; CDR3 DNA: TGTGCCAGCAGTTTAGTGGCCGAGGGGTTCTATGGCTACACCTTC
D gene: -; J gene: TRBJ2-1; V gene: TRBV20-1; clone size: -; CDR3 protein: CCAEPLGGGSYNEQFF; CDR3 DNA: TGCTGTGCTGAACCTCTAGGGGGGGGCTCCTACAATGAGCAGTTCTTC
D gene: -; J gene: TRBJ2-5; V gene: TRBV3-1; clone size: many; CDR3 protein: CASSQGSQETQYF; CDR3 DNA: TGTGCCAGCAGCCAAGGCAGTCAAGAGACCCAGTACTTC
D gene: TRBD2; J gene: TRBJ2-5; V gene: TRBV7-8; clone size: -; CDR3 protein: CASSLGRLGLAGNQETQYF; CDR3 DNA: TGTGCCAGCAGCTTAGGGCGCCTGGGACTAGCGGGAAACCAAGAGACCCAGTACTTC
D gene: TRBD2; J gene: TRBJ2-5; V gene: TRBV20-1; clone size: -; CDR3 protein: CSATSGRRETQYF; CDR3 DNA: TGCAGTGCCACTAGCGGGAGGAGAGAGACCCAGTACTTC
D gene: TRBD2; J gene: TRBJ2-2; V gene: TRBV20-1; clone size: -; CDR3 protein: CSAHIAGDNTGELFF; CDR3 DNA: TGCAGTGCTCACATAGCGGGGGACAACACCGGGGAGCTGTTTTTT